These 17 T cell receptor beta chains were sequenced from one sample in a study of identical twins (dated by TCRdb to the mid-2010s). The library was built by means of 5' RACE. These reads were obtained on an Illumina HiSeq 2000. TCRdb ran its own pipeline on the public reads, namely fastp trimming at Q25 and MiXCR clone calling, and kept in-frame beta chains. For every CDR3 protein sequence, its rows merge into one entry that carries the most common genes and DNA. The sample has 260,000 or so distinct CDR3 sequences on record, approximately 6.8% of them singletons. Less than 6.5% of the sample is held by the ten biggest clonotypes. The same data also went into a second study, on yellow fever vaccine responses in identical twins.

Source material: CD8+ T cells sorted from blood. These receptors were obtained from a young woman in good health.

The sample holds a few counts of this clonotype. The chain recombines TRBV20-1 with TRBJ2-3; TRBD1 might be the D (5 bases). V gave up 1 base and J gave up 1 base, with 12 bases separating them. The CDR3 runs to 15 residues. The V gene's germline CDR1 is DFQATT and CDR2 SNEGSKA (reference sequence). The CDR3 bases are TGCAGTGCTAGAGTTGGCGACAGCCGCACAGATACGCAGTATTTT. It encodes CSARVGDSRTDTQYF.

The chain couples TRBV6-2 or TRBV6-3 to TRBJ1-6, with a possible D match to TRBD1 (6 bases). In germline, CDR1 is MNHEY, CDR2 SVGEGT. V was shortened by 4 bases and J by 8 bases, with 15 bases between the two germline ends. The CDR3 is made up of 15 amino acids. DNA for the CDR3: TGTGCCAGCAGTTTAACAGGGTCGCAATATTCACCCCTCCACTTT. It specifies CASSLTGSQYSPLHF.

This sequence joins TRBV6-1 and TRBJ2-2; TRBD2 matches at 7 bases. V shed 2 bases, J shed 0 bases, and the junction held 9 bases outside the gene matches. This CDR3 is built from 18 residues. Looked up from germline, CDR1 is MNHNS and CDR2 is SASEGT. The CDR3 coding sequence is TGTGCCAGCAGTGAAATGCGGGGAGGGACCGCGAACACCGGGGAGCTGTTTTTT. This translates into CASSEMRGGTANTGELFF.

The chain couples TRBV9 to TRBJ2-7, with D perhaps assigned TRBD1 or TRBD2 (5 bases each). In germline, CDR1 is SGDLS, CDR2 YYNGEE. The CDR3 is 17 amino acids. The V and J ends lost 4 bases and 2 bases respectively, with 22 bases between them. In nucleotides, the CDR3 is TGTGCCAGCAGCCCATTTAACGGGGCGAAATCCCCCTACGAGCAGTACTTC. Translating it yields CASSPFNGAKSPYEQYF.

In its sample, this clonotype was seen once. The J gene is TRBJ2-7, the V gene TRBV19; 10 bases are a match to TRBD2. V shed 1 base, J shed 0 bases, and the junction held 12 bases outside the gene matches. This CDR3 is built from 19 residues. Germline CDR1 and CDR2: LNHDA and SQIVND (reference sequence). CDR3 bases: TGTGCCAGTAGTATAGGAGGAGCGGGAGGGAGTCGGAGCTCCTACGAGCAGTACTTC. Its translation: CASSIGGAGGSRSSYEQYF.

This chain joins TRBV7-9 and TRBJ2-3, with TRBD2 matching 9 bases. V was pared by 5 bases and J by 8 bases, with 2 bases of the junction left unmatched. CDR1 and CDR2 (germline): SEHNR, FQNEAQ (reference sequence). The CDR3 has 12 amino acids. CDR3: CASSQAGGTQYF. CDR3 nucleotide sequence: TGTGCCAGCAGCCAAGCGGGAGGTACGCAGTATTTT.

This clonotype was detected many times. The rearrangement links TRBV20-1 to TRBJ1-1; no firm D call. Trimming shortened V by 2 bases and J by 8 bases, and 9 bases separated the two germline ends. Germline CDR1 DFQATT, CDR2 SNEGSKA (reference sequence). The CDR3 runs to 11 residues. The CDR3 protein is CSARYGREAFF. In DNA form, the CDR3 reads TGCAGTGCTAGATACGGCAGGGAAGCTTTCTTT.

This clonotype was observed a few times. The chain employs TRBV7-8 and TRBJ2-1; D is unclear. CDR1 SGHVS and CDR2 FQNEAQ come from the germline V gene. V lost 5 bases to trimming and J lost 2 bases, with 13 bases between them. The CDR3 runs to 15 residues. Written as DNA, the CDR3 is TGTGCCAGCAGCCAGATGCTAGTTCCCTACAATGAGCAGTTCTTC. Translation: CASSQMLVPYNEQFF.

The table lists this clonotype with a few counts. V and J are TRBV12-3 or TRBV12-4 and TRBJ1-1, with 8 bases that match TRBD1. This CDR3 has 18 residues. J was trimmed by 2 bases and V by 6 bases; bases with no gene match: 17. The CDR3 nucleotides read TGTGCCAGCAGCCAACCAATAATAGGGACAGGAAAAAACACTGAAGCTTTCTTT. Amino acid sequence: CASSQPIIGTGKNTEAFF.

The table lists this clonotype with a few counts. The chain recombines TRBV20-1 with TRBJ2-5, with D maybe TRBD1 (5 bases). The germline gives CDR1 DFQATT, CDR2 SNEGSKA (reference sequence). The CDR3 is 18 residues long. The ends were cut back, 3 bases at V and 2 bases at J, with 25 bases in the middle. CDR3: CSASPRSRELWPQETQYF. The CDR3 region has the DNA TGCAGTGCTAGCCCCCGAAGCAGGGAACTTTGGCCGCAAGAGACCCAGTACTTC.

This clonotype was recorded at least ten times. V gene TRBV20-1 combines with J gene TRBJ2-3, with D perhaps matching TRBD2 (5 bases). This CDR3 contains 15 residues. Germline V gene lookup returns CDR1 DFQATT and CDR2 SNEGSKA (reference sequence). V was pared by 3 bases and J by 0 bases, with 13 bases between. CDR3 sequence (DNA): TGCAGTGCTAGCCTGGGCGGGTACAGCACAGATACGCAGTATTTT. This translates into CSASLGGYSTDTQYF.

The chain joins TRBV29-1 to TRBJ2-1; D gene uncertain. Germline V gene sequence: CDR1 SQVTM, CDR2 ANQGSEA. CDR3 length: 13 residues. CDR3 in DNA: TGCAGTACTCTGGTGTTGCCCTACAATGAGCAGTTCTTC. Translation gives CSTLVLPYNEQFF.

This clonotype was recorded at least ten times. This chain links TRBV9 with TRBJ1-6, with D perhaps TRBD1 (6 bases). Germline lookup yields CDR1 SGDLS and CDR2 YYNGEE. The CDR3 is made up of 14 amino acids. Trimming removed 0 bases at V and 8 bases at J, with 9 bases between. CDR3 region: CASSVAQGDSPLHF. For the CDR3, the DNA is TGTGCCAGCAGCGTAGCACAGGGAGATTCACCCCTCCACTTT.

This clonotype has just a few counts. This rearrangement joins TRBV9 to TRBJ2-5, with unresolved D. Germline V gene data show CDR1 as SGDLS and CDR2 as YYNGEE. V shed 0 bases and J shed 1 base, with 4 bases lying between them. CDR3 size: 13 residues. CDR3 region: CASSVAPQETQYF. The CDR3 DNA reads TGTGCCAGCAGCGTAGCACCCCAAGAGACCCAGTACTTC.

This clonotype was detected ten times or more. DNA of the CDR3: TGTGCCAGCAGCCAAGAAGAGGCAGACTACTACAATGAGCAGTTCTTC. It encodes CASSQEEADYYNEQFF. The genes are TRBV4-2 and TRBJ2-1, with D perhaps TRBD2 (5 bases). The CDR3 is 16 amino acids. Germline V gene sequence: CDR1 LGHNA, CDR2 YNFKEQ. V was pared by 0 bases and J by 3 bases, with 12 bases between.

The sample holds a few counts of this clonotype. V and J are TRBV12-5 and TRBJ2-1, with D uncertain. V lost 7 bases to trimming and J lost 2 bases, with 15 bases between them. Germline V gives CDR1 LGHNT, CDR2 FRNRAP. The CDR3 extends over 15 amino acids. This CDR3 is CASAPLGGAYNEQFF. Here the CDR3 DNA reads TGTGCTAGTGCCCCCCTTGGCGGCGCCTACAATGAGCAGTTCTTC.

The gene calls are TRBV11-2 and TRBJ2-7, with TRBD2 matching 12 bases. Germline loops: CDR1 SGHAT, CDR2 FQNNGV. V shed 0 bases and J 2 bases; nucleotides not matched to a gene: 14. There are 20 residues in the CDR3. The CDR3 region has the DNA TGTGCCAGCAGCTTAGAACCCTGGGCTAGCGGGAGGGCCCAGCCCTACGAGCAGTACTTC. Translation gives CASSLEPWASGRAQPYEQYF.